This T cell receptor beta chain was recovered during a study of cytomegalovirus exposure and HLA in healthy donors. Donors showed nominal health when sampled, although they likely had unrecorded immune exposures. This clone was found once. Its antigen is unknown. Study-level results: Per a prior analysis, the majority of TCR beta V segments were productive roughly 87% or roughly 30% of the time.

After removal of 7 bases from V and 6 bases from J, the junction contained 4 bases not matched to a gene. Germline-derived CDR1 and CDR2 are MNHNY and SVGAGI (reference sequence). This CDR3 comprises 14 residues. The PCR was carried out with 60 Vbeta primers and 13 Jbeta primers. The authors' processing: Unique TCR beta chains numbered about 79 million in a later analysis, with around 10 million shared. Method: immunoSEQ multiplex PCR; TCRdb's copy keeps in-frame clones and lacks some. V, J and clone size reflect that table, while D and trimming were determined from the DNA. The sample includes about 120,000 clones, over 70% of them seen just once.

This TCR was recovered from a woman aged 50 to 60 in good health and CMV-seropositive. Sequences were obtained from PBMCs. The V call is TRBV6-6, the J call TRBJ1-5, with 12 nucleotides matching TRBD1. Written as DNA, the CDR3 is TGTGCCAGCAATCGGGACAGGGGGCTTCAGCCCCAGCATTTT. As protein: CASNRDRGLQPQHF.